This entry concerns a single T cell receptor (beta chain). Antigen unknown. With a J-beta primer mix and a sample-barcoded 5' primer, a second PCR ran 7 to 11 cycles. The template-switch adaptor, which had 12 random nucleotides, put a tag on each cDNA molecule. TCRdb recomputed calls from the 5' RACE reads with MiXCR, one row per CDR3 protein. Among about 670,000 distinct CDR3 sequences listed, around 41% were seen once. This sample was included in a study of blood T cells in healthy people across ages. Study-wide background: When template switching was applied, about one barcoded beta molecule was captured per two T cells. Findings and caveats of the study: In the absence of known donor CMV status, changes in expanded clonotypes were possibly confounded.

For every donor, a draw yielded 9.5 to 10 milliliters of peripheral blood. The germline V and J ends were trimmed by 6 bases and 5 bases, with 13 bases remaining between them. Per germline, CDR1 SQVTM and CDR2 ANQGSEA. The CDR3 length is 12 residues. J is TRBJ2-5 and V is TRBV29-1, with no clear D. The receptor was isolated from an elderly man in good health. The sequencing input was blood. The CDR3 nucleotides are TGCAGCGTCGGAAAGAGTGGGGAGACCCAGTACTTC. This codes for CSVGKSGETQYF.